Presented here are 14 T cell receptor beta chains from one specimen sequenced in a study of cytomegalovirus exposure and HLA in healthy donors. TCRdb keeps only in-frame clones here, not all; method: immunoSEQ multiplex PCR. The sample has about 170,000 clones; roughly 91% are singletons. Sequenced input: PBMCs. The receptors were gathered from a woman aged 18-29 years in good health and CMV-seropositive.

The chain has TRBV5-5 and TRBJ2-3; D unresolved. Per the germline V gene, CDR1 is SGHKS and CDR2 is YYEKEE (reference sequence). This CDR3 is 16 amino acids long. Deletions cut 4 bases from V and 1 base from J, with 16 bases between. The CDR3 protein is CASSLNGERGTDTQYF. As DNA, the CDR3 is TGTGCCAGCAGCCTAAACGGTGAGCGAGGCACAGATACGCAGTATTTT.

V is TRBV5-1 and J is TRBJ2-5, with 8 bases fitting TRBD2. The CDR3 loop spans 16 amino acids. V shed 1 base, J shed 4 bases, and the junction held 9 bases outside the gene matches. CDR1 SGHRS and CDR2 YFSETQ come from the germline V gene. CDR3 coding DNA: TGCGCCAGCAGCTTGTGGGTTAGCGGGGTTGGAGAGACCCAGTACTTC. Residues: CASSLWVSGVGETQYF.

The chain uses TRBV7-9 and TRBJ2-3; 9 nucleotides agree with TRBD1. Germline assignment: CDR1 SEHNR and CDR2 FQNEAQ (reference sequence). Losses at the gene ends were 4 bases for V and 3 bases for J; bases not matched to a gene: 5. This CDR3 is built from 15 residues. Written as DNA, the CDR3 is TGTGCCAGCAGCTCGACCGGGACAGGGACAGATACGCAGTATTTT. Protein sequence: CASSSTGTGTDTQYF.

This clone was counted a single time. The CDR3 nucleotides are TGTGCCAGTATGGGACAGATGAACACTGAAGCTTTCTTT. It is translated as CASMGQMNTEAFF. The V call is TRBV19, the J call TRBJ1-1; 7 bases line up with TRBD1. CDR1 and CDR2 from the germline V gene are LNHDA and SQIVND (reference sequence). The length of the CDR3 is 13 residues. V lost 7 bases to trimming and J lost 0 bases; unmatched junction nucleotides: 2.

The chain links TRBV5-4 to TRBJ2-7; 11 bases agree with TRBD1. CDR3 length: 15 residues. Germline lookup yields CDR1 SGHNT and CDR2 YYREEE (reference sequence). V shed 7 bases, J shed 5 bases, and the junction held 11 bases outside the gene matches. The CDR3 coding sequence is TGTGCCAGCTCGTCCCCGGGGACAGGGGGTCACGAGCAGTACTTC. This gives the protein CASSSPGTGGHEQYF.

This clone is a singleton in its sample. V is TRBV27 and J is TRBJ2-7; D is possibly TRBD2 (5 bases). Trimming took 5 bases from V and 3 from J, leaving 23 bases between them. The germline CDR1 and CDR2 sequences are MNHEY and SMNVEV (reference sequence). The CDR3 is 17 amino acids. The CDR3 DNA follows: TGTGCCAGCAGTCACTTCTCCGGCGGCAGGAGCGGCTACGAGCAGTACTTC. Its translation: CASSHFSGGRSGYEQYF.

This chain links TRBV19 with TRBJ2-7; TRBD2 matches at 11 bases. V trimming: 8 bases; J trimming: 1 base; junction bases outside the gene matches: 4. CDR1 is LNHDA and CDR2 is SQIVND in the germline V gene (reference sequence). The CDR3 loop spans 14 amino acids. Written as DNA, the CDR3 is TGTGCCAGTCGACGACTAGCGGGGTCCTACGAGCAGTACTTC. It is translated as CASRRLAGSYEQYF.

This sequence joins TRBV11-2 and TRBJ2-7, with D possibly being TRBD2 (5 bases). CDR1 is SGHAT, CDR2 FQNNGV, per germline. The ends were cut back, 7 bases at V and 5 bases at J, with 15 bases in the middle. This CDR3 is built from 13 residues. The DNA of the CDR3 is TGTGCCAGCAAGCGGCTAGCTTTCCACGAGCAGTACTTC. This translates into CASKRLAFHEQYF.

This chain joins TRBV28 and TRBJ2-3, with 8 bases aligning to TRBD2. Germline CDR1 reads MDHEN; CDR2 reads SYDVKM. The CDR3 has 14 residues. V dropped 6 bases and J dropped 2; count of bases not matched to a gene: 4. This CDR3 is CASRKAGATDTQYF. The DNA of the CDR3 is TGTGCCAGCAGAAAAGCGGGAGCCACAGATACGCAGTATTTT.

The chain recombines TRBV5-1 with TRBJ1-2, with 11 bases that match TRBD1. CDR3 length equals 13 residues. Trimming removed 3 bases from V and 8 bases from J; junction bases left unmatched: 3. Germline V gives CDR1 SGHRS, CDR2 YFSETQ. The DNA for the CDR3 is TGCGCCAGCAGCTCTGGGACAGGGGGAGGCTACACCTTC. Its protein is CASSSGTGGGYTF.

The chain combines TRBV12-5 with TRBJ2-7; a possible D gene is TRBD1 (6 bases). Germline values: CDR1 LGHNT, CDR2 FRNRAP. The CDR3 runs to 15 residues. V was clipped by 3 bases and J by 6 bases, with 18 bases between them. The CDR3 bases are TGTGCTAGTGGTTTTGGGACACCGGCTCGCCTCGAGCAGTACTTC. Protein: CASGFGTPARLEQYF.

V usage is TRBV2 and J usage is TRBJ2-7, with 8 bases aligning to TRBD1. The germline V gene encodes CDR1 SNHLY and CDR2 FYNNEI. The V gene end was trimmed by 3 bases and the J gene end by 5 bases; junction bases not matched to a gene: 3. This CDR3 is 13 amino acids long. The DNA for the CDR3 is TGTGCCAGCAGTGATGGACAGGGTAACGAGCAGTACTTC. Amino acids: CASSDGQGNEQYF.

J is TRBJ2-4 and V is TRBV19; weak D call: TRBD1 (6 bases). With 6 bases removed from V and 1 base from J, the gap between germline ends came to 25 bases. The CDR3 covers 19 residues. Germline-derived CDR1 and CDR2 are LNHDA and SQIVND (reference sequence). Here the CDR3 DNA reads TGTGCCAGTAGCCGAAGAGGGACACTAGGGACGGACGCCAAAAACATTCAGTACTTC. Residues: CASSRRGTLGTDAKNIQYF.

The chain has TRBV9 and TRBJ2-7; 15 bases are shared with TRBD2. V was clipped by 4 bases and J by 4 bases; unmatched bases: 6. This CDR3 has 16 amino acids. In germline, CDR1 is SGDLS, CDR2 YYNGEE. CDR3 nucleotides: TGTGCCAGCAGCTCGGGACTAGCGGGAGGAACATACGAGCAGTACTTC. Encoded protein: CASSSGLAGGTYEQYF.